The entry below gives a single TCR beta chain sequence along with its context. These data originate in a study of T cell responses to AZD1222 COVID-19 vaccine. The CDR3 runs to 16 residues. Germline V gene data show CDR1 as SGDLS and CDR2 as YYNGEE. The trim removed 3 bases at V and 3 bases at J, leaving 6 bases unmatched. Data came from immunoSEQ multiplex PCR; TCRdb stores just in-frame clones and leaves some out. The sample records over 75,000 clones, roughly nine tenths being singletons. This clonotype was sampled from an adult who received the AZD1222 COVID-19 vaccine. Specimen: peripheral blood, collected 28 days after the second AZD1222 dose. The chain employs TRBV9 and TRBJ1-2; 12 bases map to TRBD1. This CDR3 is CASSATGTGGDYGYTF. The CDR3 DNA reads TGTGCCAGCAGCGCCACTGGGACAGGGGGCGACTATGGCTACACCTTC.